Shown below are 24 T cell receptor beta chains from a single sample sequenced in a study of cytomegalovirus exposure and HLA in healthy donors. 13 Jbeta primers and 60 Vbeta primers were used for the PCR. Assay: immunoSEQ multiplex PCR; the TCRdb copy retains only in-frame clones and omits some. The table shows just under 95,000 clones, with around four fifths occurring only once. Sequenced sample: PBMCs. These receptors all come from a man aged 50-60 years in good health and CMV-seropositive.

The chain uses TRBV28 and TRBJ1-5; 8 bases map to TRBD1. The CDR3 spans 16 residues. Germline V lookup: CDR1 MDHEN, CDR2 SYDVKM. The trim removed 6 bases at V and 7 bases at J, leaving 14 bases unmatched. Here the CDR3 DNA reads TGTGCCAGCAGCCCCCCAGGGGGCAATATCAGGCAGCCCCAGCATTTT. Its translation is CASSPPGGNIRQPQHF.

This clone came up a few times. The chain recombines TRBV5-1 with TRBJ2-3; 10 nucleotides agree with TRBD2. J was trimmed by 1 base and V by 2 bases; bases with no gene match: 1. CDR3 length: 15 amino acids. The germline gives CDR1 SGHRS, CDR2 YFSETQ. The CDR3 loop is CASSFTSGGTDTQYF. The CDR3 nucleotides read TGCGCCAGCAGCTTCACTAGCGGGGGCACAGATACGCAGTATTTT.

The chain recombines TRBV9 with TRBJ1-1, with D perhaps TRBD1 (5 bases). Trimming stripped 0 bases from V and 7 bases from J, with 16 bases between. Germline CDR1 SGDLS, CDR2 YYNGEE. The CDR3 extends over 15 amino acids. DNA of the CDR3: TGTGCCAGCAGCGTAGCCCTGGGGGGACCAAATGAAGCTTTCTTT. Encoded protein: CASSVALGGPNEAFF.

The chain uses TRBV6-5 and TRBJ2-6; 7 bases match TRBD2. The V and J ends lost 6 bases and 0 bases, in that order; junction bases with no gene match: 2. CDR1 and CDR2 (germline): MNHEY, SVGAGI. This CDR3 contains 15 residues. In DNA, the CDR3 is TGTGCCAGCAGGCGGGAGAGCTCTGGGGCCAACGTCCTGACTTTC. This translates into CASRRESSGANVLTF.

There are a few counts of this clone. This chain links TRBV4-2 with TRBJ1-4; the match to TRBD1 covers 8 bases. This CDR3 region has 14 residues. Germline V gene lookup returns CDR1 LGHNA and CDR2 YNFKEQ. Trimming removed 0 bases from V and 8 bases from J; junction bases left unmatched: 2. Here the CDR3 DNA reads TGTGCCAGCAGCCAAGAACAGGGGGGCGAAAAACTGTTTTTT. It codes for CASSQEQGGEKLFF.

The chain joins TRBV7-9 to TRBJ1-5; 7 bases fit TRBD1. The CDR3 is 15 residues long. The V and J ends lost 5 bases and 2 bases, in that order; junction bases with no gene match: 6. Germline values: CDR1 SEHNR, CDR2 FQNEAQ (reference sequence). As DNA, the CDR3 is TGTGCCAGCAGCAAAGACAGGGTGGGCAATCAGCCCCAGCATTTT. It specifies CASSKDRVGNQPQHF.

This sequence joins TRBV19 and TRBJ2-1, with 8 positions matching TRBD2. Trimming cost V 9 bases and J 4 bases; bases outside gene matches: 5. This CDR3 is 13 amino acids long. Germline assignment: CDR1 LNHDA and CDR2 SQIVND (reference sequence). In DNA form, the CDR3 reads TGTGCCAGCTCCCCGGGGGGGTACAATGAGCAGTTCTTC. Encoded protein: CASSPGGYNEQFF.

V is TRBV18 and J is TRBJ1-1; a possible D gene is TRBD1 (6 bases). Trimming removed 5 bases at V and 0 bases at J, with 7 bases between. This CDR3 has 13 residues. Germline assignment: CDR1 KGHSH and CDR2 LQKENI. The CDR3 bases are TGTGCCAGCTCAGGACAGATGAACACTGAAGCTTTCTTT. Amino acids: CASSGQMNTEAFF.

This sequence joins TRBV13 and TRBJ2-1, with TRBD1 matching 9 bases. This CDR3 has 14 amino acids. After removal of 2 bases from V and 8 bases from J, the junction contained 4 bases not matched to a gene. From germline, CDR1 is PRHDT and CDR2 FYEKMQ (reference sequence). The CDR3 loop reads CASSLRTGGDEQFF. In nucleotides, the CDR3 is TGTGCCAGCAGCTTACGAACAGGGGGCGATGAGCAGTTCTTC. Complete variable domain (other parts from reference TRBV13 and TRBJ2-1): AAGVIQSPRHLIKEKRETATLKCYPIPRHDTVYWYQQGPGQDPQFLISFYEKMQSDKGSIPDRFSAQQFSDYHSELNMSSLELGDSALYFCASSLRTGGDEQFFGPGTRLTVL.

The chain recombines TRBV4-1 with TRBJ2-7; possibly TRBD2 for D (5 bases). Germline values: CDR1 MGHRA, CDR2 YSYEKL. This CDR3 has 13 amino acids. The ends were cut back, 3 bases at V and 6 bases at J, with 12 bases in the middle. In DNA, the CDR3 is TGCGCCAGCAGCCAGGCGGGCCGGTTCGAGCAGTACTTC. Amino acids: CASSQAGRFEQYF.

The chain links TRBV27 to TRBJ1-6; a weak D match, TRBD1 (5 bases). Germline CDR1 is MNHEY and CDR2 is SMNVEV (reference sequence). CDR3 length: 14 amino acids. Trimming pared 3 bases from V and 7 bases from J, leaving 10 bases between. The CDR3 sequence is CASSFGGGNSPLHF. The CDR3 nucleotides read TGTGCCAGCAGTTTTGGGGGGGGGAATTCACCCCTCCACTTT.

In DNA form, the CDR3 reads TGCGCCAGCAGCTTCGACACCGAGCAGTACTTC. Translation gives CASSFDTEQYF. V usage is TRBV5-1 and J usage is TRBJ2-7; D is uncertain. The CDR3 totals 11 residues. The germline V gene has CDR1 SGHRS and CDR2 YFSETQ. V was trimmed by 2 bases and J by 6 bases, leaving 6 bases between them.

The genes are TRBV7-2 and TRBJ1-5; 7 bases line up with TRBD1. Per germline, CDR1 SGHTA and CDR2 FQGNSA. With V trimmed by 3 bases and J by 4 bases, 3 bases remained unmatched. The CDR3 runs to 14 residues. Here the CDR3 DNA reads TGTGCCAGCAGCTTTTCAGGGGGAAATCAGCCCCAGCATTTT. Protein sequence: CASSFSGGNQPQHF.

V usage is TRBV7-9 and J usage is TRBJ1-3; no definite D call. The CDR3 is made up of 16 amino acids. V lost 5 bases and J 0 bases, leaving 14 bases between the germline ends. The germline gives CDR1 SEHNR, CDR2 FQNEAQ (reference sequence). DNA of the CDR3: TGTGCCAGCAGCCGCCTGGGAGAGAACTCTGGAAACACCATATATTTT. It translates to CASSRLGENSGNTIYF. The whole variable domain, filled in from reference TRBV7-9 and TRBJ1-3, reads DTGVSQNPRHKITKRGQNVTFRCDPISEHNRLYWYRQTLGQGPEFLTYFQNEAQLEKSRLLSDRFSAERPKGSFSTLEIQRTEQGDSAMYLCASSRLGENSGNTIYFGEGSWLTVV.

This chain links TRBV18 with TRBJ1-5; unclear D gene. The CDR3 covers 15 residues. V was trimmed by 3 bases and J by 0 bases, leaving 9 bases between them. The V gene's germline CDR1 is KGHSH and CDR2 LQKENI. The DNA for the CDR3 is TGTGCCAGCTCACCGGCGGGGAATAGCAATCAGCCCCAGCATTTT. Translation gives CASSPAGNSNQPQHF. The full variable domain, rest sourced from reference TRBV18 and TRBJ1-5, is NAGVMQNPRHLVRRRGQEARLRCSPMKGHSHVYWYRQLPEEGLKFMVYLQKENIIDESGMPKERFSAEFPKEGPSILRIQQVVRGDSAAYFCASSPAGNSNQPQHFGDGTRLSIL.

By share, this clone ranks as large. V usage is TRBV4-3 and J usage is TRBJ1-5, with D possibly being TRBD1 (6 bases). Germline assignment: CDR1 LGHNA and CDR2 YSLEER. V lost 0 bases and J lost 4, with 10 bases in between. CDR3 length equals 15 residues. CDR3 DNA sequence: TGCGCCAGCAGCCAAGATGGGACAAATAATCAGCCCCAGCATTTT. The encoded protein is CASSQDGTNNQPQHF.

About this clone: At one end the junction does not follow the germline gene, possibly because of a read error. The CDR3 DNA is TGTGCCAACAGCTCGACAGGGGGCGGCTACGAGCAGTACTTC. Translation gives CANSSTGGGYEQYF. J is TRBJ2-7 and V is TRBV7-3; TRBD1 agrees at 10 bases. The CDR3 is 14 residues long. The germline V gene encodes CDR1 SGHTA and CDR2 FQGTGA.

The V call is TRBV4-3, the J call TRBJ2-2; 8 bases map to TRBD2. From germline, CDR1 is LGHNA and CDR2 YSLEER. The CDR3 runs to 17 residues. The junction had 5 bases not matched to a gene; V was cut back by 1 base and J by 1 base. The CDR3 region has the DNA TGCGCCAGCAGCCAAGTGGGCGGGGGGAAGAACACCGGGGAGCTGTTTTTT. Translation: CASSQVGGGKNTGELFF.

The chain is built from TRBV25-1 and TRBJ1-1; TRBD1 is a possible D gene (6 bases). In germline, CDR1 is MGHDK, CDR2 SYGVNS. V was cut by 6 bases and J by 0 bases, with 11 bases left in between. This CDR3 comprises 14 residues. The CDR3 DNA sequence: TGTGCCAGCAGGCTGGGACACATGAACACTGAAGCTTTCTTT. It translates to CASRLGHMNTEAFF. Based on the CDR3 plus reference TRBV25-1 and TRBJ1-1, the full variable domain is EADIYQTPRYLVIGTGKKITLECSQTMGHDKMYWYQQDPGMELHLIHYSYGVNSTEKGDLSSESTVSRIRTEHFPLTLESARPSHTSQYLCASRLGHMNTEAFFGQGTRLTVV.

The chain employs TRBV30 and TRBJ1-2, with a possible D match to TRBD1 (5 bases). Deletions cut 5 bases from V and 8 bases from J, with 15 bases between. The germline V gene encodes CDR1 GTSNPN and CDR2 SVGIG (reference sequence). The CDR3 is 12 amino acids. DNA for the CDR3: TGTGCCTGGGGCTTTAGGGGCTGGGGCTACACCTTC. Translation: CAWGFRGWGYTF.

The rearrangement joins TRBV4-3 to TRBJ2-2; D gene unclear. V lost 0 bases and J 1 base, leaving 6 bases between the germline ends. The CDR3 loop spans 15 amino acids. CDR1 LGHNA and CDR2 YSLEER come from the germline V gene. The CDR3 DNA follows: TGCGCCAGCAGCCAAGATAGTGGGAACACCGGGGAGCTGTTTTTT. Translation gives CASSQDSGNTGELFF.

This chain uses TRBV27 with TRBJ2-7; 16 nucleotides agree with TRBD2. V lost 5 bases to trimming and J lost 0 bases; unmatched junction nucleotides: 7. The germline CDR1 and CDR2 sequences are MNHEY and SMNVEV (reference sequence). This CDR3 spans 18 amino acids. The CDR3 DNA is TGTGCCAGCAGTCCCTGGGGACTAGCGGGGGGGTACTCCTACGAGCAGTACTTC. Translating gives CASSPWGLAGGYSYEQYF.

This chain uses TRBV15 with TRBJ2-7, with 8 bases fitting TRBD1. CDR3 length equals 15 residues. Germline V gives CDR1 LNHNV, CDR2 YYDKDF (reference sequence). V shed 5 bases, J shed 5 bases, and the junction held 11 bases outside the gene matches. CDR3 in DNA: TGTGCCACCAGCCCTCGGACAGGGAGCGTAGACGAGCAGTACTTC. It translates to CATSPRTGSVDEQYF.

This clone was seen at least ten times. This chain connects TRBV7-9 to TRBJ2-1, with a weak D call TRBD2 (6 bases). The CDR3 loop spans 14 amino acids. V was cut by 4 bases and J by 7 bases, with 14 bases left in between. CDR1 and CDR2 (germline): SEHNR, FQNEAQ (reference sequence). The CDR3 loop reads CASSYSGAGNEQFF. The DNA for the CDR3 is TGTGCCAGCAGCTACTCAGGCGCGGGGAATGAGCAGTTCTTC.